This T cell receptor beta chain emerged from a study of T cell clonotyping in hematopoietic cell transplantation. Germline V lookup: CDR1 SQVTM, CDR2 ANQGSEA. This CDR3 has 10 residues. The germline V and J ends were trimmed by 6 bases and 8 bases, with 10 bases remaining between them. This clone has just one count. This table comes from immunoSEQ multiplex PCR, and its TCRdb copy is limited to in-frame clones, with some not included. In the table there are about 12,000 clones, almost 50% of which are singletons. The clonotype comes from a man aged 50 or older in good health. Some clones in this sample may be carry-over from other donors' samples. This chain connects TRBV29-1 to TRBJ1-2; D perhaps matches TRBD1 (5 bases). Sample: peripheral blood mononuclear cells. The CDR3 DNA is TGCAGCGTCGGGGACGGAGGCTACACCTTC. Amino acids: CSVGDGGYTF.